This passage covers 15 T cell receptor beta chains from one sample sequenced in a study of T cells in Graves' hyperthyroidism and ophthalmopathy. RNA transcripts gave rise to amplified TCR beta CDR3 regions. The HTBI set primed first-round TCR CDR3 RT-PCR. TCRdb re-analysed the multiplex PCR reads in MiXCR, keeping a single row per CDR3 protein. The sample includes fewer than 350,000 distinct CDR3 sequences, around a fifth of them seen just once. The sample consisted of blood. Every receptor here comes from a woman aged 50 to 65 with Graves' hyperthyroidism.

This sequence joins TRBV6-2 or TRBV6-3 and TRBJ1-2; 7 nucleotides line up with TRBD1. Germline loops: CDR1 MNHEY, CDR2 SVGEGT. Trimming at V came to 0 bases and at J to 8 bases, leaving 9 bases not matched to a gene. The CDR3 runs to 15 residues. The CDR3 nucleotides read TGTGCCAGCAGTTACTCCCGGGACAGTGGGAAGGGCTACACCTTC. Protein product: CASSYSRDSGKGYTF.

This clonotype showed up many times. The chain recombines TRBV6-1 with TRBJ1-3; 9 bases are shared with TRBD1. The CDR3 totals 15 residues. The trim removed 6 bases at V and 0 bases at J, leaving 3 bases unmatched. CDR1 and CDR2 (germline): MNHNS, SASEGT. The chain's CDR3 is CASRGQGISGNTIYF. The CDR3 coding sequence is TGTGCCAGCAGGGGACAGGGAATCTCTGGAAACACCATATATTTT.

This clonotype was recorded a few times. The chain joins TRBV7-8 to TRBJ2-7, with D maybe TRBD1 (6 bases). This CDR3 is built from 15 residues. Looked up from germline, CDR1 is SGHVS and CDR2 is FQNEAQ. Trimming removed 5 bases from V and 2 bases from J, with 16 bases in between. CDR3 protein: CASSLERGITYEQYF. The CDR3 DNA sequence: TGTGCCAGCAGCCTCGAAAGGGGGATTACCTACGAGCAGTACTTC.

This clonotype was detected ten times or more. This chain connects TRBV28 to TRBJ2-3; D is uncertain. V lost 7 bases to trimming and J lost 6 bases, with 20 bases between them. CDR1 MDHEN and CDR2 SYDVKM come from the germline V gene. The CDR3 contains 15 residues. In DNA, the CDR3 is TGTGCCAGCATTACCCCTGGGTTGGGTTTGGATACGCAGTATTTT. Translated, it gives CASITPGLGLDTQYF.

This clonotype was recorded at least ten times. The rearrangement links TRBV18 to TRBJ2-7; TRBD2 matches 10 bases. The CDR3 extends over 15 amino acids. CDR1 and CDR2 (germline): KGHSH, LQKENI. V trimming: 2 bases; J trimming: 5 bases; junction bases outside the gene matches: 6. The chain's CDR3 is CASSPTPAGGHEQYF. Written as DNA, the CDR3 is TGTGCCAGCTCACCAACTCCAGCGGGAGGGCACGAGCAGTACTTC. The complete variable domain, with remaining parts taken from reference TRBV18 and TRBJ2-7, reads NAGVMQNPRHLVRRRGQEARLRCSPMKGHSHVYWYRQLPEEGLKFMVYLQKENIIDESGMPKERFSAEFPKEGPSILRIQQVVRGDSAAYFCASSPTPAGGHEQYFGPGTRLTVT.

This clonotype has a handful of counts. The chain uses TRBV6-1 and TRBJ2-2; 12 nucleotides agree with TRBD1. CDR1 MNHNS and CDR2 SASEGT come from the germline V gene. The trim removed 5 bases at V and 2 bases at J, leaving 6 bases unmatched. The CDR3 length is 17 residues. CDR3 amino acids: CASSLRDRGRNTGELFF. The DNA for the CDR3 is TGTGCCAGCAGTCTCCGGGACAGGGGGCGAAACACCGGGGAGCTGTTTTTT.

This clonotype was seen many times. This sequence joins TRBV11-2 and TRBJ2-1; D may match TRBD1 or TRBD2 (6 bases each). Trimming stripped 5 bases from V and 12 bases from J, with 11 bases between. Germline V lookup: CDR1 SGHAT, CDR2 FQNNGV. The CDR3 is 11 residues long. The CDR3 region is CASSPKGGQFF. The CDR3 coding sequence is TGTGCCAGCAGCCCGAAGGGGGGGCAGTTCTTC. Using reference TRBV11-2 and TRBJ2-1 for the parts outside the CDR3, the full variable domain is EAGVAQSPRYKIIEKRQSVAFWCNPISGHATLYWYQQILGQGPKLLIQFQNNGVVDDSQLPKDRFSAERLKGVDSTLKIQPAKLEDSAVYLCASSPKGGQFFGPGTRLTVL.

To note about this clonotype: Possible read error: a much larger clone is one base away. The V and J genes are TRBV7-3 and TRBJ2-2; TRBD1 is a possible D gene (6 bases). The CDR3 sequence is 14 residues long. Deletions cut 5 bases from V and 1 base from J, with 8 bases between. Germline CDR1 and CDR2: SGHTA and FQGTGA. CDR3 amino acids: CASSPGQNTGELFF. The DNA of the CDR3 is TGTGCCAGCAGCCCGGGACAGAACACCGGGGAGCTGTTTTTT.

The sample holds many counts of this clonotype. DNA of the CDR3: TGTGCCAGCACCATGGGGAGGTCGACTGAAGCTTTCTTT. This translates into CASTMGRSTEAFF. The chain uses TRBV12-3 or TRBV12-4 and TRBJ1-1; D unclear. V lost 7 bases and J lost 5, with 14 bases in between. This CDR3 is built from 13 residues.

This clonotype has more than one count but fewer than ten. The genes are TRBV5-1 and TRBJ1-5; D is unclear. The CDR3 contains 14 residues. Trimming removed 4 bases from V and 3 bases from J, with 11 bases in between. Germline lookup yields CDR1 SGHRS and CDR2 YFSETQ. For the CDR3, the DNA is TGCGCCAGCAGCCAAGGCGGGTACAATCAGCCCCAGCATTTT. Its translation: CASSQGGYNQPQHF.

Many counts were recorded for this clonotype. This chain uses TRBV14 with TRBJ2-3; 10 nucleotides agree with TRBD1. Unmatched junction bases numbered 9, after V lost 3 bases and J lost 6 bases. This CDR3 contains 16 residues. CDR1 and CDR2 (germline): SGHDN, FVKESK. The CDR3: CASSQAGTGVGDTQYF. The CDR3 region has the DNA TGTGCCAGCAGCCAGGCCGGGACAGGGGTTGGCGATACGCAGTATTTT.

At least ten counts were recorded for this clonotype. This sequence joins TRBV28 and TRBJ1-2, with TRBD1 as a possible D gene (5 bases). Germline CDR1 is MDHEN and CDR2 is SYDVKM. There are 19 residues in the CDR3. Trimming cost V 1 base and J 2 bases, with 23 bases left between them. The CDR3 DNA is TGTGCCAGCAGTTTATTAAAGGGGTTTCGTCCAAGGACCAACTATGGCTACACCTTC. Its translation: CASSLLKGFRPRTNYGYTF.

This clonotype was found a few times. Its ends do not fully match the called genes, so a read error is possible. DNA of the CDR3: TGTGCCAGCAGTCCTCGGGGCCGGGGCAGTAACTTC. Translated: CASSPRGRGSNF. The genes are TRBV5-6 and TRBJ2-7; either TRBD1 or TRBD2 may supply D (5 bases each). CDR3 size: 12 residues. The germline V gene encodes CDR1 SGHDT and CDR2 YYEEEE.

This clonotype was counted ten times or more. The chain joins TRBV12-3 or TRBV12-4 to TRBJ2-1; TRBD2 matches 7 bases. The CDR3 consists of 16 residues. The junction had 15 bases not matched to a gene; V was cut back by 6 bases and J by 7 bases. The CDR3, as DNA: TGTGCCAGCAGCCCCCCGGGGCGGGGGAATCAGAATGAGCAGTTCTTC. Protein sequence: CASSPPGRGNQNEQFF.

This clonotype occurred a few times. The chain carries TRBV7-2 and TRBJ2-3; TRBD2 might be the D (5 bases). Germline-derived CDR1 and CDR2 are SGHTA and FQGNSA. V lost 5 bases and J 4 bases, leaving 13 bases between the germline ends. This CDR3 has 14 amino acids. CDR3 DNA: TGTGCCAGCAGCACGGGAACGGGCGCAGATACGCAGTATTTT. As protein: CASSTGTGADTQYF.